These 26 T cell receptor beta chains share one sample of origin, sequenced in a study of beta chain features in type 1 diabetes. Overall study findings and caveats: TCRB CDR3 length was moderately but significantly reduced in all four CD4+ subsets of Type 1 diabetes patients.

The antigens these receptors bind are not known. What was sequenced were expressed TCRB transcripts, since all of the isolated RNA had been reverse transcribed. Sequenced by immunoSEQ multiplex PCR; TCRdb stores in-frame clones only, minus some. The table has 250,000 to 300,000 clones, roughly an eighth seen once. The sequencing sample was made of naive CD4+ T cells from blood. These receptor sequences come from a man aged 30-40 years with type 1 diabetes.

The chain is built from TRBV30 and TRBJ2-1; D is uncertain. Germline CDR1 is GTSNPN and CDR2 is SVGIG (reference sequence). This CDR3 comprises 11 residues. Deletions cut 2 bases from V and 15 bases from J, with 14 bases between. CDR3 sequence reads: CAWSPGSMMFF. The CDR3 DNA reads as TGTGCCTGGAGTCCAGGATCAATGATGTTCTTC. The variable domain in full, completed from reference TRBV30 and TRBJ2-1, reads SQTIHQWPATLVQPVGSPLSLECTVEGTSNPNLYWYRQAAGRGLQLLFYSVGIGQISSEVPQNLSASRPQDRQFILSSKKLLLSDSGFYLCAWSPGSMMFFGPGTRLTVL.

This clone has only a few counts. The chain combines TRBV7-8 with TRBJ2-1; TRBD2 matches 7 bases. The CDR3 has 18 amino acids. V shed 3 bases, J shed 0 bases, and the junction held 11 bases outside the gene matches. The germline CDR1 and CDR2 sequences are SGHVS and FQNEAQ. The DNA of the CDR3 is TGTGCCAGCAGCTTGAGGCTAGCGGTCCAGAGCTCCTACAATGAGCAGTTCTTC. This encodes CASSLRLAVQSSYNEQFF.

The chain uses TRBV7-2 and TRBJ2-7; 10 bases map to TRBD2. The germline V gene has CDR1 SGHTA and CDR2 FQGNSA. V was clipped by 2 bases and J by 2 bases; unmatched bases: 0. The CDR3 sequence is 14 residues long. The CDR3 is CASSLSGRAYEQYF. In DNA, the CDR3 is TGTGCCAGCAGCTTAAGCGGGAGGGCCTACGAGCAGTACTTC.

This sequence joins TRBV6-6 and TRBJ1-5, with 11 bases lining up with TRBD1. CDR1 and CDR2 from the germline V gene are MNHNY and SVGAGI (reference sequence). V trimming: 2 bases; J trimming: 6 bases; junction bases outside the gene matches: 6. This CDR3 region has 16 residues. The CDR3 loop reads CASSYGGTGGGQPQHF. The CDR3 nucleotides are TGTGCCAGCAGTTACGGAGGGACAGGGGGTGGTCAGCCCCAGCATTTT.

This clone was counted only a few times. The J gene is TRBJ1-1, the V gene TRBV7-8; D gene ambiguous. This CDR3 is built from 13 residues. Germline values: CDR1 SGHVS, CDR2 FQNEAQ. V was shortened by 6 bases and J by 2 bases, with 10 bases between the two germline ends. CDR3 DNA: TGTGCCAGCAGTTCCGGGGTTAACACTGAAGCTTTCTTT. It is translated as CASSSGVNTEAFF.

This clone was recorded only once. This chain joins TRBV28 and TRBJ2-1; D unresolved. This CDR3 has 15 amino acids. The ends were cut back, 6 bases at V and 7 bases at J, with 19 bases in the middle. The germline CDR1 and CDR2 sequences are MDHEN and SYDVKM. CDR3 DNA sequence: TGTGCCAGCAGGCCTTATCTACCCACCATAAATGAGCAGTTCTTC. Its protein product is CASRPYLPTINEQFF.

This clone was seen a handful of times. V gene TRBV28 combines with J gene TRBJ2-2; D is possibly TRBD1 (5 bases). Trimming removed 4 bases at V and 5 bases at J, with 17 bases between. The CDR3 consists of 16 residues. Germline V gives CDR1 MDHEN, CDR2 SYDVKM. This CDR3 is CASSSPLGRGTGELFF. DNA of the CDR3: TGTGCCAGCAGTTCCCCCCTGGGGCGCGGTACCGGGGAGCTGTTTTTT.

The V gene is TRBV29-1, the J gene TRBJ1-1; possibly TRBD1 for D (6 bases). CDR3 length equals 13 residues. Looked up from germline, CDR1 is SQVTM and CDR2 is ANQGSEA. With 7 bases removed from V and 1 base from J, the gap between germline ends came to 13 bases. The CDR3, as DNA: TGCAGCGCAGGGGACCGGAGGAACACTGAAGCTTTCTTT. It is translated as CSAGDRRNTEAFF.

A few counts support this clone. The V gene is TRBV6-1, the J gene TRBJ1-5, with D unresolved. Germline CDR1 is MNHNS and CDR2 is SASEGT. The length of the CDR3 is 14 residues. Trimming took off 2 bases at V and 2 bases at J, with 7 bases between the two ends. The CDR3 coding sequence is TGTGCCAGCAGTGAAATCAGCGGCAATCAGCCCCAGCATTTT. Its translation is CASSEISGNQPQHF.

V gene TRBV7-2 combines with J gene TRBJ2-3; 7 bases align to TRBD2. Germline CDR1 and CDR2: SGHTA and FQGNSA. The CDR3 consists of 12 residues. After removal of 4 bases from V and 10 bases from J, the junction contained 5 bases not matched to a gene. This chain's CDR3 is CASSSTSRAQYF. The CDR3 nucleotides read TGTGCCAGCAGCTCGACTAGCCGTGCGCAGTATTTT.

This clone was seen more than once but under ten times. As DNA, the CDR3 is TGTGCCAGCAGCTTAATAGAGGGTTCCGCCAAAAACATTCAGTACTTC. This encodes CASSLIEGSAKNIQYF. The J gene is TRBJ2-4, the V gene TRBV7-9, with D possibly matching TRBD2 (5 bases). The CDR3 is 16 residues long. V lost 2 bases and J lost 1, with 12 bases in between. The germline gives CDR1 SEHNR, CDR2 FQNEAQ (reference sequence).

This clone was counted only a few times. This chain links TRBV7-9 with TRBJ2-1; 13 nucleotides line up with TRBD2. Germline V gene lookup returns CDR1 SEHNR and CDR2 FQNEAQ (reference sequence). The CDR3 is made up of 15 amino acids. V shed 5 bases and J 8 bases; nucleotides not matched to a gene: 6. CDR3 region: CASSQGLAGVHEQFF. CDR3 DNA sequence: TGTGCCAGCAGCCAAGGACTAGCGGGAGTACATGAGCAGTTCTTC.

J is TRBJ1-1 and V is TRBV19, with 7 bases that match TRBD1. Unmatched junction bases numbered 7, after V lost 6 bases and J lost 0 bases. CDR3 size: 15 residues. Looked up from germline, CDR1 is LNHDA and CDR2 is SQIVND (reference sequence). CDR3 sequence (DNA): TGTGCCAGTAGAACCGGGACAGCGATGAACACTGAAGCTTTCTTT. Encoded protein: CASRTGTAMNTEAFF.

This clone has more than one count but fewer than ten. The chain employs TRBV5-1 and TRBJ2-1; D may be TRBD2 (5 bases). The CDR3 is 12 residues long. V gave up 0 bases and J gave up 9 bases, with 7 bases separating them. CDR1 is SGHRS, CDR2 YFSETQ, per germline. The CDR3 region is CASSLGAGEQFF. The CDR3, as DNA: TGCGCCAGCAGCTTGGGGGCGGGTGAGCAGTTCTTC.

V gene TRBV7-2 combines with J gene TRBJ2-1; 8 nucleotides align to TRBD2. The germline V gene encodes CDR1 SGHTA and CDR2 FQGNSA. V was clipped by 6 bases and J by 7 bases; unmatched bases: 11. CDR3 length: 15 amino acids. CDR3 protein: CASSPASGPGNEQFF. The CDR3 nucleotides are TGTGCCAGCAGTCCGGCTAGCGGGCCGGGAAATGAGCAGTTCTTC. The variable domain in full, with the rest retrieved from reference TRBV7-2 and TRBJ2-1, is GAGVSQSPSNKVTEKGKDVELRCDPISGHTALYWYRQSLGQGLEFLIYFQGNSAPDKSGLPSDRFSAERTGGSVSTLTIQRTQQEDSAVYLCASSPASGPGNEQFFGPGTRLTVL.

This chain connects TRBV5-6 to TRBJ2-3, with 7 positions matching TRBD2. The CDR3 covers 16 residues. CDR1 SGHDT and CDR2 YYEEEE come from the germline V gene. V lost 3 bases to trimming and J lost 7 bases; unmatched junction nucleotides: 14. The CDR3 DNA follows: TGTGCCAGCAGCTGGGGGGTGCCTAGCGGAGTTTATACGCAGTATTTT. The encoded protein is CASSWGVPSGVYTQYF.

This clone showed up just once. J is TRBJ2-5 and V is TRBV4-1; no definite D call. CDR1 and CDR2 (germline): MGHRA, YSYEKL. V was trimmed by 0 bases and J by 0 bases, leaving 11 bases between them. The CDR3 extends over 16 amino acids. CDR3 sequence reads: CASSQDGPEYQETQYF. The CDR3 DNA sequence: TGCGCCAGCAGCCAAGATGGTCCAGAATACCAAGAGACCCAGTACTTC.

The chain has TRBV7-9 and TRBJ2-7, with 7 bases lining up with TRBD2. The V and J ends lost 5 bases and 0 bases, in that order; junction bases with no gene match: 7. This CDR3 comprises 15 residues. Germline CDR1 is SEHNR and CDR2 is FQNEAQ (reference sequence). The CDR3 sequence: CASSTPGLSSYEQYF. CDR3 nucleotide sequence: TGTGCCAGCAGCACTCCGGGACTAAGCTCCTACGAGCAGTACTTC.

This sequence joins TRBV6-5 and TRBJ2-5, with 9 bases that match TRBD2. The CDR3 is made up of 14 amino acids. The germline gives CDR1 MNHEY, CDR2 SVGAGI. V lost 2 bases, J lost 4 bases, and 2 bases stayed unmatched. The CDR3 region is CASSYPAGGETQYF. The DNA of the CDR3 is TGTGCCAGCAGTTACCCAGCGGGGGGAGAGACCCAGTACTTC.

This chain connects TRBV25-1 to TRBJ1-3; D is perhaps TRBD1 (5 bases). CDR1 MGHDK and CDR2 SYGVNS come from the germline V gene. The CDR3 is made up of 15 amino acids. Trimming cost V 5 bases and J 0 bases, with 11 bases left between them. CDR3 coding DNA: TGTGCCAGCAGTCGCCCAGGGATCTCTGGAAACACCATATATTTT. It is translated as CASSRPGISGNTIYF.

The chain couples TRBV28 to TRBJ2-5; a possible D gene is TRBD2 (5 bases). In germline, CDR1 is MDHEN, CDR2 SYDVKM. The CDR3 has 14 amino acids. V gave up 4 bases and J gave up 5 bases, with 14 bases separating them. The CDR3 DNA sequence: TGTGCCAGCAGTTCCCCGCAAAGAGGGGAGACCCAGTACTTC. It yields the protein CASSSPQRGETQYF.

This clone was recorded a few times. The chain couples TRBV6-6 to TRBJ1-1; D not resolved. With 6 bases removed from V and 4 bases from J, the gap between germline ends came to 12 bases. Germline V gene data show CDR1 as MNHNY and CDR2 as SVGAGI (reference sequence). The CDR3 spans 13 residues. The chain's CDR3 is CASRREVVTEAFF. Written as DNA, the CDR3 is TGTGCCAGCAGACGCGAGGTAGTCACTGAAGCTTTCTTT.

The sample holds a few counts of this clone. The chain has TRBV7-3 and TRBJ2-2; perhaps TRBD1 as D (6 bases). The CDR3 totals 16 residues. V lost 1 base and J lost 0, with 9 bases in between. Germline CDR1 and CDR2: SGHTA and FQGTGA. DNA for the CDR3: TGTGCCAGCAGCTTAATGGGACAAGCGAACACCGGGGAGCTGTTTTTT. Translated, it gives CASSLMGQANTGELFF.

Only a few counts were recorded for this clone. The J gene is TRBJ1-2, the V gene TRBV4-2; TRBD1 matches at 10 bases. The germline CDR1 and CDR2 sequences are LGHNA and YNFKEQ. V was pared by 3 bases and J by 4 bases, with 8 bases of the junction left unmatched. The CDR3 consists of 16 residues. This CDR3 reads CASSHSDRGHSYGYTF. CDR3 sequence (DNA): TGTGCCAGCAGCCACTCAGACAGGGGGCATAGCTATGGCTACACCTTC.

The chain has TRBV2 and TRBJ2-3; TRBD1 might be the D (6 bases). The CDR3 contains 12 residues. Germline-derived CDR1 and CDR2 are SNHLY and FYNNEI. The V end was cut by 5 bases, the J end by 4 bases, with 7 bases between. In DNA, the CDR3 is TGTGCCAGCAGTACAGGGTCAGATACGCAGTATTTT. As protein: CASSTGSDTQYF.

The sample holds a few counts of this clone. The chain carries TRBV28 and TRBJ1-1; D might be TRBD1 (5 bases). The CDR3 sequence is 15 residues long. With 4 bases removed from V and 1 base from J, the gap between germline ends came to 13 bases. CDR1 is MDHEN and CDR2 is SYDVKM in the germline V gene. CDR3 sequence: CASSSIYRTNTEAFF. The CDR3 DNA reads as TGTGCCAGCAGTTCTATCTACAGGACGAACACTGAAGCTTTCTTT.